This TCR beta chain was documented in a study of human T cells and chemical hapten exposure. Study findings and constraints: Expanded TCRs made up significantly more big CDR3 similarity clusters than controls did. With DPC sensitization, TCRs exceeding 1 in 1000 frequency showed no change.

V lost 6 bases and J 2 bases, leaving 11 bases between the germline ends. CDR3 size: 14 residues. Germline V gene data show CDR1 as SGHTA and CDR2 as FQGNSA. TCRdb processed the RACE reads anew with MiXCR; each CDR3 protein has one entry. The sample lists about 110,000 distinct CDR3 sequences; around 10% were seen once. On this clonotype: Its cognate antigen is unknown.

Time point reported: pre-sensitization, week 0. Regarding treatment: therapeutic diphenylcyclopropenone sensitization with weekly scalp DPC. The TCR originated in a woman in her 50s with alopecia areata. Some clones in this sample may be carry-over from other donors' samples. The J gene is TRBJ1-5, the V gene TRBV7-2; D not certain. The sample in question was whole blood, obtained in connection with sensitization to the hapten diphenylcyclopropenone (DPC). The CDR3 protein is CASRLWGGNQPQHF. CDR3 bases: TGTGCCAGCAGACTATGGGGTGGCAATCAGCCCCAGCATTTT.